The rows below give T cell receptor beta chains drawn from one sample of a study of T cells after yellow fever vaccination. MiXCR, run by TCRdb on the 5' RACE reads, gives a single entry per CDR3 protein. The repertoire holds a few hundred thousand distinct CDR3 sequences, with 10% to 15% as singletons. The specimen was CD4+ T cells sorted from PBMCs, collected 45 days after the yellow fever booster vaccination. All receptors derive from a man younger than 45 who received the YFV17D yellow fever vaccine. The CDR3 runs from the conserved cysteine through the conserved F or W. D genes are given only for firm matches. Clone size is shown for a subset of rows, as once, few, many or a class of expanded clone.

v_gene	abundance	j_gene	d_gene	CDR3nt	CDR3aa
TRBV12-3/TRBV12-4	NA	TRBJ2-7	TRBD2	TGTGCCAGCAGTTTGAGCGGGAGAACACTCCACGAGCAGTACTTC	CASSLSGRTLHEQYF
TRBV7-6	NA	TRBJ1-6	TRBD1	TGTGCCAGCAGCTTATCGGGACAGGGGGATTCACCCCTCCACTTT	CASSLSGQGDSPLHF
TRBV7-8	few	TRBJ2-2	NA	TGTGCCAGCAGCTTAGAGGGGCCCGGGGAGCTGTTTTTT	CASSLEGPGELFF
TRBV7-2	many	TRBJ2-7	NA	TGTGCCAGCAGCTCGCGGTCCCGCTACGAGCAGTACTTC	CASSSRSRYEQYF
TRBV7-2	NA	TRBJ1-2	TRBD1	TGTGCCAGCAGTAACCCCGGGGGACAGCTCTATGGCTACACCTTC	CASSNPGGQLYGYTF
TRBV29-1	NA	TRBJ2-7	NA	TGCAGCGTTTCCCGCTCCTACGAGCAGTACTTC	CSVSRSYEQYF
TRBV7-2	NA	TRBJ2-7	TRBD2	TGTGCCAGCAGCTTAGAGCTAGCGGGAGGGGTCGAGCAGTACTTC	CASSLELAGGVEQYF
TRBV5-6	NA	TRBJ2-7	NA	TGTGCCAGCAGCTTTTCCCCATCTGGGAACGAGCAGTACTTC	CASSFSPSGNEQYF
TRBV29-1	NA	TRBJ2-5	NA	TGCAGCGTTGCTTTCTCTCAGCAGACCCAGTACTTC	CSVAFSQQTQYF
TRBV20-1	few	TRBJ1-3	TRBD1	TGCAGTGCAGCTAACAGGGGAAACGGAAACACCATATATTTT	CSAANRGNGNTIYF
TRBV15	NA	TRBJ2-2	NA	TGTGCCACCAGCAGAGATGAATCCCTGACCGGGGAGCTGTTTTTT	CATSRDESLTGELFF
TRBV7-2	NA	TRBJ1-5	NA	TGTGCCAGCAGCTTAGCGAGCCGAGGAAACAATCAGCCCCAGCATTTT	CASSLASRGNNQPQHF
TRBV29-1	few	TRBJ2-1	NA	TGCAGCGCCGGGAGTCAGGTTAACAGTCAGTTCTTC	CSAGSQVNSQFF
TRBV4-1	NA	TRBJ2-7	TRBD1	TGCGCCAGCAGCCAAGTTGGAGCAGGGGGCTACGAGCAGTACTTC	CASSQVGAGGYEQYF
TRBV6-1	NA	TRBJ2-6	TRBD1	TGTGCCAGCGCAGTACAGGGGGCCCCTGGGGCCAACGTCCTGACTTTC	CASAVQGAPGANVLTF
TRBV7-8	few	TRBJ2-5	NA	TGTGCCAGCAGCCCTTGGGCAGCGCGGGGGACCCAGTACTTC	CASSPWAARGTQYF
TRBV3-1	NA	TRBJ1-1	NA	TGTGCCAGCAGCCCGCTTGGGCGCTTGAACACTGAAGCTTTCTTT	CASSPLGRLNTEAFF
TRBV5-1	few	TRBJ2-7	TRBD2	TGCGCCAGCACTCCGGGACTAGCGGGACCCTACGAGCAGTACTTC	CASTPGLAGPYEQYF